These 3 T cell receptor beta chains were all obtained from the same sample, sequenced in a study of blood T cell repertoires in COVID-19. Assay used: immunoSEQ multiplex PCR; TCRdb lists only in-frame clones, some missing. Of about 140,000 clones detected, almost 85% appear once; the ten largest clones hold 4.5% to 6%. Sequenced material: PBMCs or T cells enriched from blood (not recorded which). The receptors derive from a middle-aged man with acute COVID-19.

V and J are TRBV12-3 or TRBV12-4 and TRBJ2-3; 9 bases agree with TRBD1. This CDR3 has 13 residues. With V trimmed by 5 bases and J by 7 bases, 4 bases remained unmatched. The CDR3 DNA reads as TGTGCCAGCAGTCGGGACAGGGTCTATACGCAGTATTTT. Translated, it gives CASSRDRVYTQYF.

J is TRBJ1-5 and V is TRBV19; D uncertain. The CDR3 extends over 15 amino acids. Trimming removed 3 bases at V and 1 base at J, with 10 bases between. Per germline, CDR1 LNHDA and CDR2 SQIVND (reference sequence). CDR3 coding DNA: TGTGCCAGTAGTATTTCGGGGAGGAGCAATCAGCCCCAGCATTTT. It yields the protein CASSISGRSNQPQHF.

This chain joins TRBV30 and TRBJ2-2; weak D call: TRBD2 (5 bases). This CDR3 region has 18 residues. The V and J ends lost 0 bases and 2 bases respectively, with 19 bases between them. Germline V gives CDR1 GTSNPN, CDR2 SVGIG (reference sequence). The chain's CDR3 is CAWSVPPGLGRNTGELFF. The CDR3 DNA reads TGTGCCTGGAGTGTACCCCCAGGCCTGGGGAGAAACACCGGGGAGCTGTTTTTT.